This TCR beta chain was identified during a study of spatial heterogeneity in lung cancer. Overall study context: Raw-read counts averaged over ten per unique TCR and UMI combination.

The library protocol tagged each TCR cDNA with a unique molecular identifier. Via MiXCR, TCRdb re-called the 5' RACE reads, giving one row per CDR3 protein. Of 20,000 to 25,000 distinct CDR3 sequences detected, about 4.7% appear once; the ten largest clones hold nearly 7.5%. The time point is: sample taken at primary tumor resection. The authors sequenced whole RNA from tumor, nontumor lung or frozen PBMC without sorting. This clonotype was detected ten times or more. Sequenced here: PBMCs, sampled at surgery. This clonotype originated in a male donor with early-stage non-small cell lung cancer.

CDR3 bases: TGTGCCAGCAGCCCCGGGACAGCCGAGTACAATGAGCAGTTCTTC. It translates to CASSPGTAEYNEQFF. The V and J genes are TRBV7-3 and TRBJ2-1, with 7 bases that match TRBD1. This CDR3 contains 15 residues. The junction had 8 bases not matched to a gene; V was cut back by 5 bases and J by 4 bases. Germline lookup yields CDR1 SGHTA and CDR2 FQGTGA.